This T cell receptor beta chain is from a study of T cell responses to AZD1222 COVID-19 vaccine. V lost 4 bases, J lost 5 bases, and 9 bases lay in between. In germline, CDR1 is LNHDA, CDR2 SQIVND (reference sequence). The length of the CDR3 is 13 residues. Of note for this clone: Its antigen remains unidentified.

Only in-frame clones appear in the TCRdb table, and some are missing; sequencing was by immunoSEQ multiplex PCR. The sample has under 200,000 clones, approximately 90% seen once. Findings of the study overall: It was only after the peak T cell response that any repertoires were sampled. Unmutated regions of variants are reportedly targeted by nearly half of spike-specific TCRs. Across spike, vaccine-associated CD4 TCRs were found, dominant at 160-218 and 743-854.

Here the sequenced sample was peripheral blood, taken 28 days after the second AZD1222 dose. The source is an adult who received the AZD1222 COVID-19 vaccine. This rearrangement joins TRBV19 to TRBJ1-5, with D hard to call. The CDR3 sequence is CASSTFRDQPQHF. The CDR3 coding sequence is TGTGCCAGTAGTACCTTCCGGGATCAGCCCCAGCATTTT. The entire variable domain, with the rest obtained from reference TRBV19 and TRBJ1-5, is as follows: DGGITQSPKYLFRKEGQNVTLSCEQNLNHDAMYWYRQDPGQGLRLIYYSQIVNDFQKGDIAEGYSVSREKKESFPLTVTSAQKNPTAFYLCASSTFRDQPQHFGDGTRLSIL.